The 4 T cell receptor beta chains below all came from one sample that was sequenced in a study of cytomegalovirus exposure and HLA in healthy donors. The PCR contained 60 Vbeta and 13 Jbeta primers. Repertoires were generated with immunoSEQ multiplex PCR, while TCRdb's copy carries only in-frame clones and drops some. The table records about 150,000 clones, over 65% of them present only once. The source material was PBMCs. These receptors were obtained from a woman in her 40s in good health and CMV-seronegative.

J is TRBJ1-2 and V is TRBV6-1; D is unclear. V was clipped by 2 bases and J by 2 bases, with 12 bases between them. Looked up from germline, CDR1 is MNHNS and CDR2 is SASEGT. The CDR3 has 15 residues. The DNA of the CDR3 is TGTGCCAGCAGTGAATTAGGCAGGTTGAACTATGGCTACACCTTC. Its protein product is CASSELGRLNYGYTF.

The CDR3: CASTSHPTGELFF. CDR3 nucleotide sequence: TGTGCCAGCACATCACACCCTACCGGGGAGCTGTTTTTT. The chain links TRBV9 to TRBJ2-2, with D uncertain. V dropped 6 bases and J dropped 5 bases, with 11 bases sitting between them. Germline-derived CDR1 and CDR2 are SGDLS and YYNGEE. The CDR3 extends over 13 amino acids.

The CDR3 spells CASTLGGREAFF. CDR3 bases: TGTGCCAGCACCCTGGGCGGGAGGGAAGCTTTCTTT. V is TRBV7-8 and J is TRBJ1-1; no definite D call. Germline values: CDR1 SGHVS, CDR2 FQNEAQ. The CDR3 contains 12 residues. Trimming left V 7 bases short and J 8 bases short, with 14 bases between.

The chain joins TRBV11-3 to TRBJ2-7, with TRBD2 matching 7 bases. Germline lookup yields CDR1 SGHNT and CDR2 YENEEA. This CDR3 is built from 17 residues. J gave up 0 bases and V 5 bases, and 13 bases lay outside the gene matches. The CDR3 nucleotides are TGTGCCAGCAGCGGGGAGGGCTACTTCCTGAGCTCCTACGAGCAGTACTTC. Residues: CASSGEGYFLSSYEQYF.